These 24 T cell receptor beta chains were all obtained from the same sample, sequenced in a study of vaccination effects on CD4 cells after COVID-19. Isolation of CD4+ T cells took place after less than twelve days of culture. Subjects were given two BNT162b2 or mRNA-1273 vaccine doses. Their target antigens are unknown. The assay was immunoSEQ multiplex PCR, and TCRdb's table has in-frame clones only and misses some. Here the sample spans more than 60,000 clones, around 69% being singletons. The sequenced sample was CD4+ T cells from PBMCs cultured without peptide, obtained after COVID-19 vaccination. The receptor set was obtained from a human donor who received a COVID-19 vaccine.

This clone was recorded only once. The rearrangement uses TRBV27 and TRBJ2-7; D remains ambiguous. CDR1 and CDR2 from the germline V gene are MNHEY and SMNVEV (reference sequence). There are 15 residues in the CDR3. V shed 4 bases and J shed 3 bases, with 16 bases lying between them. CDR3 in amino acids: CASSSPGPFHYEQYV. Written as DNA, the CDR3 is TGTGCCAGCAGTTCCCCCGGTCCCTTTCACTACGAGCAGTACGTC.

In this sample, this clone turned up a few times. The V gene is TRBV18, the J gene TRBJ1-5, with D possibly matching TRBD1 (5 bases). The CDR3 totals 15 residues. Germline V gene lookup returns CDR1 KGHSH and CDR2 LQKENI. The V end was cut by 3 bases, the J end by 4 bases, with 13 bases between. The CDR3 nucleotides are TGTGCCAGCTCACCTTTGGCGGGGGTGAATCAGCCCCAGCATTTT. It encodes CASSPLAGVNQPQHF.

In the case of this clone: The germline gene is not matched at one end of the junction; a read error may be the cause. The chain combines TRBV28 with TRBJ1-5; TRBD1 agrees at 9 bases. This CDR3 spans 12 amino acids. Germline V gene sequence: CDR1 MDHEN, CDR2 SYDVKM. The CDR3 DNA reads TGTGCCAGCAGTTTATCGGGACAGGGACTTTATTTT. Amino acid sequence: CASSLSGQGLYF.

CDR3 region: CASSSAGENEKLFF. The CDR3 nucleotides read TGTGCCAGCAGTTCGGCAGGGGAGAATGAAAAACTGTTTTTT. The chain employs TRBV6-6 and TRBJ1-4; TRBD1 is a possible D gene (6 bases). The germline V gene has CDR1 MNHNY and CDR2 SVGAGI (reference sequence). The CDR3 has 14 residues. Trimming removed 4 bases at V and 5 bases at J, with 11 bases between.

This sequence joins TRBV20-1 and TRBJ1-6, with D possibly being TRBD1 (5 bases). There are 11 residues in the CDR3. V lost 8 bases and J lost 8, with 10 bases in between. CDR1 and CDR2 from the germline V gene are DFQATT and SNEGSKA (reference sequence). The CDR3 loop is CSSGPYSPLHF. CDR3 bases: TGCAGTTCGGGGCCCTATTCACCCCTCCACTTT.

The chain links TRBV4-2 to TRBJ2-2; 9 bases agree with TRBD2. V shed 4 bases, J shed 1 base, and the junction held 10 bases outside the gene matches. Germline V gene data show CDR1 as LGHNA and CDR2 as YNFKEQ. The CDR3 has 18 residues. The CDR3 loop is CASSLSGGPPGNTGELFF. The CDR3, as DNA: TGTGCCAGCAGCCTTAGCGGGGGCCCTCCCGGGAACACCGGGGAGCTGTTTTTT.

The chain recombines TRBV24-1 with TRBJ2-3; 8 nucleotides match TRBD2. The CDR3 loop spans 17 amino acids. CDR1 KGHDR and CDR2 SFDVKD come from the germline V gene. The ends lost 2 bases at V and 2 bases at J; junction bases unmatched: 8. The CDR3: CATSDSSGQSPTDTQYF. The DNA for the CDR3 is TGTGCCACCAGTGATTCTAGCGGGCAATCCCCCACAGATACGCAGTATTTT.

This chain connects TRBV6-6 to TRBJ1-1; a possible D gene is TRBD1 (6 bases). V was trimmed by 5 bases and J by 7 bases, leaving 20 bases between them. Germline V CDR1 and CDR2: MNHNY, SVGAGI (reference sequence). The CDR3 covers 15 residues. The DNA of the CDR3 is TGTGCCAGCAGTACTCGAGGGGGGGCGGGAGATGAAGCTTTCTTT. It codes for CASSTRGGAGDEAFF.

This clone was observed a few times. The chain joins TRBV5-6 to TRBJ2-1; D is undetermined. V was trimmed by 4 bases and J by 5 bases, leaving 13 bases between them. The CDR3 has 14 amino acids. From germline, CDR1 is SGHDT and CDR2 YYEEEE. DNA for the CDR3: TGTGCCAGCAGCCCCATGGCCGAAGACAATGAGCAGTTCTTC. This translates into CASSPMAEDNEQFF.

This clone was detected only once. The chain couples TRBV28 to TRBJ2-6, with 7 nucleotides matching TRBD1. The CDR3 spans 16 residues. Germline V gene lookup returns CDR1 MDHEN and CDR2 SYDVKM. Trimming at V came to 4 bases and at J to 2 bases, leaving 5 bases not matched to a gene. The CDR3 bases are TGTGCCAGCAGTTATACAGGGGCCACTGGGGCCAACGTCCTGACTTTC. Its translation: CASSYTGATGANVLTF.

The V and J genes are TRBV30 and TRBJ1-2; D remains unclear. The germline V and J ends were trimmed by 2 bases and 3 bases, with 10 bases remaining between them. Germline V gene sequence: CDR1 GTSNPN, CDR2 SVGIG (reference sequence). The CDR3 totals 13 residues. DNA of the CDR3: TGTGCCTGGAGTTCACAGATTCACTATGGCTACACCTTC. Translated, it gives CAWSSQIHYGYTF.

The V gene is TRBV4-1, the J gene TRBJ2-3; a weak D match, TRBD2 (6 bases). CDR1 is MGHRA, CDR2 YSYEKL, per germline. This CDR3 comprises 16 residues. V was shortened by 0 bases and J by 2 bases, with 12 bases between the two germline ends. The CDR3 sequence: CASSQDRGGDTDTQYF. The CDR3 nucleotides are TGCGCCAGCAGCCAAGATCGTGGAGGGGACACAGATACGCAGTATTTT.

J is TRBJ2-3 and V is TRBV7-2, with no clear D. Germline values: CDR1 SGHTA, CDR2 FQGNSA. The CDR3 is 14 residues long. V lost 5 bases and J lost 5, with 14 bases in between. CDR3 sequence: CASSLGRFRDTQYF. Here the CDR3 DNA reads TGTGCCAGCAGCCTTGGACGGTTCAGAGATACGCAGTATTTT.

The chain couples TRBV19 to TRBJ2-1; 7 bases match TRBD1. The CDR3 runs 15 residues. V shed 6 bases, J shed 0 bases, and the junction held 5 bases outside the gene matches. Germline CDR1 is LNHDA and CDR2 is SQIVND (reference sequence). CDR3 DNA: TGTGCCAGTAGATCCGGGACAGTCTCCTACAATGAGCAGTTCTTC. This translates into CASRSGTVSYNEQFF. Filled out from reference TRBV19 and TRBJ2-1, the complete variable domain reads DGGITQSPKYLFRKEGQNVTLSCEQNLNHDAMYWYRQDPGQGLRLIYYSQIVNDFQKGDIAEGYSVSREKKESFPLTVTSAQKNPTAFYLCASRSGTVSYNEQFFGPGTRLTVL.

This sequence joins TRBV2 and TRBJ1-6; possible D gene TRBD1, 5 bases. Germline CDR1 reads SNHLY; CDR2 reads FYNNEI. The CDR3 extends over 15 amino acids. Trimming took 1 base from V and 3 from J, leaving 7 bases between them. The DNA for the CDR3 is TGTGCCAGCAGTGAAGGGGGGGACTATAATTCACCCCTCCACTTT. It translates to CASSEGGDYNSPLHF.

CDR3 loop: CASSRTGSTDTQYF. In DNA form, the CDR3 reads TGTGCCAGCAGTCGGACAGGGTCAACAGATACGCAGTATTTT. The V and J genes are TRBV2 and TRBJ2-3, with 8 bases lining up with TRBD1. The CDR3 is 14 residues long. The junction had 4 bases not matched to a gene; V was cut back by 5 bases and J by 3 bases. CDR1 SNHLY and CDR2 FYNNEI come from the germline V gene.

V is TRBV6-5 and J is TRBJ1-1; maybe TRBD1 (5 bases). Germline values: CDR1 MNHEY, CDR2 SVGAGI. Trimming removed 0 bases from V and 3 bases from J, with 11 bases in between. The length of the CDR3 is 15 residues. The chain's CDR3 is CASSYSYRGDTEAFF. The CDR3 DNA sequence: TGTGCCAGCAGTTACTCCTACAGAGGGGACACTGAAGCTTTCTTT.

This chain links TRBV6-5 with TRBJ2-3; 12 bases map to TRBD2. Germline V gives CDR1 MNHEY, CDR2 SVGAGI. The trim removed 2 bases at V and 7 bases at J, leaving 7 bases unmatched. This CDR3 comprises 16 residues. CDR3 sequence reads: CASSYGPSGGANTQYF. CDR3 bases: TGTGCCAGCAGTTACGGCCCTAGCGGGGGGGCAAATACGCAGTATTTT.

The V gene is TRBV28, the J gene TRBJ1-2, with D tentatively TRBD1 (5 bases). The CDR3 has 15 residues. Germline V lookup: CDR1 MDHEN, CDR2 SYDVKM. The V end was cut by 5 bases, the J end by 8 bases, with 21 bases between. The CDR3 is CASSTPGLLEEGYTF. The CDR3 DNA reads TGTGCCAGCAGTACGCCGGGACTCCTCGAGGAAGGCTACACCTTC.

This clone is a singleton in its sample. The CDR3 nucleotides read TGTGCCAGCAGCTTCCGGGACAGGGGTGTGGGCTACACCTTC. It specifies CASSFRDRGVGYTF. The genes are TRBV7-2 and TRBJ1-2; 10 bases align to TRBD1. The V and J ends lost 3 bases and 8 bases, in that order; junction bases with no gene match: 6. The CDR3 is made up of 14 amino acids. Germline V gives CDR1 SGHTA, CDR2 FQGNSA.

The table lists this clone with a few counts. This rearrangement joins TRBV11-2 to TRBJ2-2, with 10 positions matching TRBD2. CDR1 is SGHAT, CDR2 FQNNGV, per germline. Germline trimming cut 2 bases from V and 2 bases from J; bases unmatched to any gene: 2. The CDR3 has 16 residues. CDR3 loop: CASSLLAGGNTGELFF. The DNA of the CDR3 is TGTGCCAGCAGCTTATTAGCGGGGGGTAACACCGGGGAGCTGTTTTTT.

DNA of the CDR3: TGCGCCAGCAGCTTGACAGGGGCTAGTGATCAGCCCCAGCATTTT. This sequence encodes CASSLTGASDQPQHF. The chain links TRBV5-1 to TRBJ1-5; 7 bases align to TRBD1. CDR1 and CDR2 (germline): SGHRS, YFSETQ. The CDR3 is made up of 15 amino acids. V trimming: 1 base; J trimming: 5 bases; junction bases outside the gene matches: 6.

The chain is built from TRBV16 and TRBJ2-2; 9 bases fit TRBD1. Losses at the gene ends were 3 bases for V and 4 bases for J; bases not matched to a gene: 12. Germline CDR1 KGHSY, CDR2 FQNENV. This CDR3 contains 18 residues. The CDR3 nucleotides are TGTGCCAGCAGCCACACCCCGGGACAGGGTATCGGCACCGGGGAGCTGTTTTTT. As protein: CASSHTPGQGIGTGELFF.

The V call is TRBV19, the J call TRBJ1-3, with no clear D. Germline CDR1 is LNHDA and CDR2 is SQIVND (reference sequence). Trimming removed 10 bases from V and 5 bases from J, with 15 bases in between. This CDR3 contains 13 residues. This CDR3 is CATRPETRNTIYF. The DNA for the CDR3 is TGTGCCACCCGCCCGGAAACAAGAAACACCATATATTTT.